The 16 T cell receptor beta chains in this list originate from one sample, sequenced in a study of blood T cell repertoires in COVID-19. Assay: immunoSEQ multiplex PCR; the TCRdb copy retains only in-frame clones and omits some. The sample contains about 110,000 clones, approximately 80% of which appear only once. Specimen: peripheral blood. Every receptor here comes from a woman aged 60-75 years with acute or convalescent COVID-19.

The chain is built from TRBV11-1 and TRBJ1-6, with TRBD1 matching 7 bases. Unmatched junction bases numbered 4, after V lost 2 bases and J lost 9 bases. The germline V gene has CDR1 SGHAT and CDR2 FQDESV (reference sequence). This CDR3 comprises 14 residues. For the CDR3, the DNA is TGTGCCAGCAGCTTAAGGCAGGGGGGTTCACCCCTCCACTTT. Its protein product is CASSLRQGGSPLHF.

The chain carries TRBV30 and TRBJ1-1; 11 nucleotides line up with TRBD1. CDR1 and CDR2 from the germline V gene are GTSNPN and SVGIG (reference sequence). The CDR3 contains 15 residues. Unmatched junction bases numbered 9, after V lost 4 bases and J lost 5 bases. CDR3 DNA: TGTGCCTGGATGGGGTTAGGACAGGGGGCGACTGAAGCTTTCTTT. As protein: CAWMGLGQGATEAFF.

V gene TRBV14 combines with J gene TRBJ2-5; weak D call: TRBD2 (5 bases). V was shortened by 1 base and J by 4 bases, with 13 bases between the two germline ends. Germline CDR1 reads SGHDN; CDR2 reads FVKESK. The CDR3 is 15 amino acids. CDR3 protein: CASSQVRGGGETQYF. CDR3 nucleotides: TGTGCCAGCAGCCAAGTGAGAGGAGGCGGAGAGACCCAGTACTTC. The whole variable domain, remainder taken from reference TRBV14 and TRBJ2-5, is EAGVTQFPSHSVIEKGQTVTLRCDPISGHDNLYWYRRVMGKEIKFLLHFVKESKQDESGMPNNRFLAERTGGTYSTLKVQPAELEDSGVYFCASSQVRGGGETQYFGPGTRLLVL.

This clone was counted once. The rearrangement uses TRBV3-1 (or the pseudogene TRBV3-2) and TRBJ1-2; D is possibly TRBD1 (6 bases). This CDR3 comprises 16 residues. V lost 2 bases, J lost 2 bases, and 15 bases lay in between. Germline V gives CDR1 LGHDT, CDR2 YNNKEL (reference sequence). CDR3 in amino acids: CASSQPRPRGNYGYTF. The CDR3 DNA follows: TGTGCCAGCAGCCAACCCCGTCCGAGGGGGAACTATGGCTACACCTTC.

This chain joins TRBV30 and TRBJ2-2; 13 nucleotides agree with TRBD2. Germline CDR1 and CDR2: GTSNPN and SVGIG (reference sequence). The junction had 13 bases not matched to a gene; V was cut back by 3 bases and J by 3 bases. The CDR3 is 19 amino acids. CDR3 region: CAWSPRGGLAGDYTGELFF. The CDR3, as DNA: TGTGCCTGGAGCCCGAGGGGTGGACTAGCGGGGGACTACACCGGGGAGCTGTTTTTT.

This chain links TRBV7-3 with TRBJ1-1, with unresolved D. From germline, CDR1 is SGHTA and CDR2 FQGTGA. The length of the CDR3 is 13 residues. The ends were cut back, 2 bases at V and 1 base at J, with 5 bases in the middle. Written as DNA, the CDR3 is TGTGCCAGCAGCTTAGTAGAGAACACTGAAGCTTTCTTT. Translation gives CASSLVENTEAFF. Looking up the rest from reference TRBV7-3 and TRBJ1-1 gives the full variable domain: GAGVSQTPSNKVTEKGKYVELRCDPISGHTALYWYRQSLGQGPEFLIYFQGTGAADDSGLPNDRFFAVRPEGSVSTLKIQRTERGDSAVYLCASSLVENTEAFFGQGTRLTVV.

The chain couples TRBV9 to TRBJ1-4; a weak D match, TRBD1 (5 bases). The germline gives CDR1 SGDLS, CDR2 YYNGEE. Trimming removed 0 bases at V and 7 bases at J, with 19 bases between. CDR3 size: 17 residues. CDR3 sequence (DNA): TGTGCCAGCAGCGTAGACGTGGGGCCTCTTAATAGTGAAAAACTGTTTTTT. This encodes CASSVDVGPLNSEKLFF. The variable domain in full, completed from reference TRBV9 and TRBJ1-4, reads DSGVTQTPKHLITATGQRVTLRCSPRSGDLSVYWYQQSLDQGLQFLIQYYNGEERAKGNILERFSAQQFPDLHSELNLSSLELGDSALYFCASSVDVGPLNSEKLFFGSGTQLSVL.

The CDR3 here is CASSSSPGGNTEAFF. The CDR3 DNA reads as TGTGCCAGTAGTTCTTCCCCCGGGGGGAACACTGAAGCTTTCTTT. V gene TRBV19 combines with J gene TRBJ1-1; D is perhaps TRBD1 (5 bases). V dropped 5 bases and J dropped 1 base, with 14 bases sitting between them. Germline V gene sequence: CDR1 LNHDA, CDR2 SQIVND (reference sequence). This CDR3 spans 15 amino acids.

V and J are TRBV7-2 and TRBJ2-2; D gene ambiguous. The CDR3 is made up of 15 amino acids. The germline V and J ends were trimmed by 4 bases and 2 bases, with 11 bases remaining between them. Germline V CDR1 and CDR2: SGHTA, FQGNSA. CDR3 protein: CASSSVIFNTGELFF. The CDR3, as DNA: TGTGCCAGCAGCTCGGTGATTTTTAACACCGGGGAGCTGTTTTTT.

The J gene is TRBJ1-5, the V gene TRBV18; D not resolved. The CDR3 has 16 residues. Deletions cut 0 bases from V and 0 bases from J, with 9 bases between. Germline-derived CDR1 and CDR2 are KGHSH and LQKENI. The CDR3 here is CASSPPSGYSNQPQHF. The CDR3 bases are TGTGCCAGCTCACCACCGAGCGGCTATAGCAATCAGCCCCAGCATTTT.

J is TRBJ1-3 and V is TRBV7-3, with 8 bases fitting TRBD1. The CDR3 is 15 amino acids. CDR1 is SGHTA, CDR2 FQGTGA, per germline. Germline trimming cut 5 bases from V and 2 bases from J; bases unmatched to any gene: 5. CDR3 in amino acids: CASSQDRGPGNTIYF. DNA of the CDR3: TGTGCCAGCAGCCAAGACAGGGGACCTGGAAACACCATATATTTT.

V usage is TRBV18 and J usage is TRBJ2-2; tentatively, D is TRBD1 (5 bases). With 1 base removed from V and 3 bases from J, the gap between germline ends came to 12 bases. The CDR3 is 16 residues long. CDR1 is KGHSH and CDR2 is LQKENI in the germline V gene. In nucleotides, the CDR3 is TGTGCCAGCTCACCACAAATATCAGGGCACACCGGGGAGCTGTTTTTT. This translates into CASSPQISGHTGELFF.

V gene TRBV9 combines with J gene TRBJ2-3; D is perhaps TRBD2 (7 bases). V lost 2 bases and J 2 bases, leaving 9 bases between the germline ends. The CDR3 totals 14 residues. Germline lookup yields CDR1 SGDLS and CDR2 YYNGEE. The CDR3 is CASSVGGPTDTQYF. The CDR3 nucleotides read TGTGCCAGCAGCGTCGGGGGGCCCACAGATACGCAGTATTTT.

In this sample, this clone turned up once. The junction and the germline gene differ at one end; a read error may be behind it. The V gene is TRBV7-7, the J gene TRBJ2-5; 8 nucleotides match TRBD1. Germline-derived CDR1 and CDR2 are SSHAT and FNYEAQ (reference sequence). CDR3 size: 15 residues. The CDR3 bases are TGTGCTAGCAGCTTAGGATTTACAGGGGGGGAGACCCAGTACTTC. Amino acid sequence: CASSLGFTGGETQYF.

The chain combines TRBV4-3 with TRBJ2-1; D remains unclear. Trimming cost V 0 bases and J 15 bases, with 15 bases left between them. Germline values: CDR1 LGHNA, CDR2 YSLEER. The CDR3 extends over 13 amino acids. The CDR3 DNA follows: TGCGCCAGCAGCCAAGAAATTGCGGATCCCCCGTTCTTC. It yields the protein CASSQEIADPPFF.

V and J are TRBV4-1 and TRBJ1-3; D is possibly TRBD1 (6 bases). Germline V gene data show CDR1 as MGHRA and CDR2 as YSYEKL. V lost 4 bases and J lost 2, with 24 bases in between. The CDR3 is 19 residues long. The CDR3 here is CASSRSSTGSMRAGNTIYF. The CDR3 DNA reads as TGCGCCAGCAGCCGATCATCGACAGGCTCGATGAGGGCTGGAAACACCATATATTTT.